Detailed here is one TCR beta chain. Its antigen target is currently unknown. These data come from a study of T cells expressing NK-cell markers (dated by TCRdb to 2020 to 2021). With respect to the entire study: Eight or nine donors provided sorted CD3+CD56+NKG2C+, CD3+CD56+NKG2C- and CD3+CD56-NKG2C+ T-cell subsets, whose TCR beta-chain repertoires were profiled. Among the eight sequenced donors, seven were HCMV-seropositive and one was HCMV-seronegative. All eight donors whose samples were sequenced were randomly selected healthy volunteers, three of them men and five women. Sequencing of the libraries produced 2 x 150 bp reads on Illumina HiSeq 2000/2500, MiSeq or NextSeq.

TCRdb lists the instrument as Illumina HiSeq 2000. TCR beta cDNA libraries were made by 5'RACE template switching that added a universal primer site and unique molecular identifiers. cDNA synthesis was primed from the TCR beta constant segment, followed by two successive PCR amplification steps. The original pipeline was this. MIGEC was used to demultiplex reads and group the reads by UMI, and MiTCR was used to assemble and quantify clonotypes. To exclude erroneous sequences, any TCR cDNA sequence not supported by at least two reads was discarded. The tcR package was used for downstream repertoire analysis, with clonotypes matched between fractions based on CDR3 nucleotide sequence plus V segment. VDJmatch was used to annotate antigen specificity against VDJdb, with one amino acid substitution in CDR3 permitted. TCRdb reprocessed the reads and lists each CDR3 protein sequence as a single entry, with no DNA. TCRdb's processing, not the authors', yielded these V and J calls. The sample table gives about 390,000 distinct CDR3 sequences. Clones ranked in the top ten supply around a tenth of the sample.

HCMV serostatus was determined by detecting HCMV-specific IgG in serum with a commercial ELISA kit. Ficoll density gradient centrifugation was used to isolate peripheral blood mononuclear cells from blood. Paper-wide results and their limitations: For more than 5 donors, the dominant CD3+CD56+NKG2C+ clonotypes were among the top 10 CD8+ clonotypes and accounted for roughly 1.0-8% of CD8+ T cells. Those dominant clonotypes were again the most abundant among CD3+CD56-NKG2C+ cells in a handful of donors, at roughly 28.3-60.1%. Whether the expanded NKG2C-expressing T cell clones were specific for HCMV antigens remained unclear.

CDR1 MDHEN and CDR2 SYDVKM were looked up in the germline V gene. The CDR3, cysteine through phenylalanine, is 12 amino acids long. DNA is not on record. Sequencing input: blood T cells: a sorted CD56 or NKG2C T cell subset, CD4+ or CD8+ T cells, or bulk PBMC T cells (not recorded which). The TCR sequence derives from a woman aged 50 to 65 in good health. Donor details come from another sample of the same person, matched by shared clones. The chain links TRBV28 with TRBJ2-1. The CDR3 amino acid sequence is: CASSLELSEQFF.